This T cell receptor (beta chain) was retrieved from a study of Ad26.COV2.S vaccination and SARS-CoV-2 variants. Looking at the study overall: The study gave Ad26.COV2.S intramuscularly, once or twice 56 days apart.

Sequencing used immunoSEQ multiplex PCR; TCRdb keeps in-frame clones, though not all of them. The profile shows about 680,000 clones, 80% to 90% of them singletons. CDR3 length: 14 amino acids. Germline CDR1 reads SGHAT; CDR2 reads FQNNGV. Trimming cost V 0 bases and J 7 bases, with 13 bases left between them. Treatment specified: over 15 received Ad26.COV2.S at low or high dose, single or two shots; about 5 received placebo; per-sample allocation not given. At day 63 after the first vaccine or placebo injection, samples were drawn. The TCR comes from a person between 18 and 65 years old who received the Ad26.COV2.S COVID-19 vaccine or a placebo. V usage is TRBV11-2 and J usage is TRBJ2-7; D may be TRBD1 (6 bases). Sequenced material: peripheral blood, taken in a trial of Ad26.COV2.S vaccine versus placebo. The CDR3 reads CASSLDDRIAEQYF. The CDR3 DNA follows: TGTGCCAGCAGCTTAGATGACAGGATAGCGGAGCAGTACTTC.